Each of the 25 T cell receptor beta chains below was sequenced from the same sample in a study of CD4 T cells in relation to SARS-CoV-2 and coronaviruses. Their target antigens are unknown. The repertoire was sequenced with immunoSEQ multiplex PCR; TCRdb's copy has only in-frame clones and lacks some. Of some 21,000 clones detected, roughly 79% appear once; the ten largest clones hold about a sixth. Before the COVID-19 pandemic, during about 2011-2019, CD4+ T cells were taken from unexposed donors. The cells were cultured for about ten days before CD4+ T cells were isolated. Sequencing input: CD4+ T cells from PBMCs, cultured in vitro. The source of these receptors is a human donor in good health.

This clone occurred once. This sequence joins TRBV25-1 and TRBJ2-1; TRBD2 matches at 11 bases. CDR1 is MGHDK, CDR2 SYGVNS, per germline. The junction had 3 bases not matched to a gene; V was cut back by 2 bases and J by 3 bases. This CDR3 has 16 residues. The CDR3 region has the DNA TGTGCCAGCAGTGAACCCGGGACTAGCGGCTACAATGAGCAGTTCTTC. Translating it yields CASSEPGTSGYNEQFF.

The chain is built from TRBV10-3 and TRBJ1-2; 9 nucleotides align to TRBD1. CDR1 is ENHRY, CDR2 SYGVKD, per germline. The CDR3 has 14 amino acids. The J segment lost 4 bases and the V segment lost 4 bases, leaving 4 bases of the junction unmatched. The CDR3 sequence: CAISGTGGGYGYTF. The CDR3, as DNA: TGTGCCATCAGTGGAACAGGGGGCGGCTATGGCTACACCTTC.

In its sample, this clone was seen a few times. In DNA form, the CDR3 reads TGTGCCAGTAGTCTCCTATTAAACACTGAAGCTTTCTTT. This gives the protein CASSLLLNTEAFF. The chain recombines TRBV19 with TRBJ1-1; D gene ambiguous. This CDR3 contains 13 residues. Trimming took 5 bases from V and 2 from J, leaving 9 bases between them. Germline V gives CDR1 LNHDA, CDR2 SQIVND (reference sequence).

CDR3 region: CASSLFRGYEQYF. CDR3 nucleotides: TGTGCCAGCAGCTTATTCCGGGGCTACGAGCAGTACTTC. The genes are TRBV7-3 and TRBJ2-7, with TRBD2 as a possible D gene (5 bases). Germline values: CDR1 SGHTA, CDR2 FQGTGA. The CDR3 runs to 13 residues. Trimming cost V 2 bases and J 3 bases, with 8 bases left between them.

The CDR3 sequence is CATSDSYDMTDTQYF. For the CDR3, the DNA is TGTGCCACCAGTGATTCGTACGATATGACAGATACGCAGTATTTT. The chain combines TRBV24-1 with TRBJ2-3, with D uncertain. This CDR3 contains 15 residues. CDR1 is KGHDR and CDR2 is SFDVKD in the germline V gene. The V end was cut by 2 bases, the J end by 3 bases, with 11 bases between.

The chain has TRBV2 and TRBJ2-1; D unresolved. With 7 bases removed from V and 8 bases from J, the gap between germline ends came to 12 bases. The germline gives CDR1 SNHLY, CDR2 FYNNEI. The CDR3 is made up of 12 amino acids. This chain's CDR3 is CASTILRDEQFF. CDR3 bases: TGTGCCAGCACTATCCTGCGCGATGAGCAGTTCTTC.

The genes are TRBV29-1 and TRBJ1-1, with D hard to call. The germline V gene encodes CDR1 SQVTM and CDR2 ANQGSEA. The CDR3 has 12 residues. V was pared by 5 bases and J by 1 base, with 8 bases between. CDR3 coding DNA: TGCAGCGTTCTGCCCGCGAACACTGAAGCTTTCTTT. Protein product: CSVLPANTEAFF.

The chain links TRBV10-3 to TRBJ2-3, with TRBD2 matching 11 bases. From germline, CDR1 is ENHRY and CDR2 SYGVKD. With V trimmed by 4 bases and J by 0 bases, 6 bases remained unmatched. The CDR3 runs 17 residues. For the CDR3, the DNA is TGTGCCATCAGTGGGGGGACTAGCGGAACTAGCACAGATACGCAGTATTTT. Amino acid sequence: CAISGGTSGTSTDTQYF.

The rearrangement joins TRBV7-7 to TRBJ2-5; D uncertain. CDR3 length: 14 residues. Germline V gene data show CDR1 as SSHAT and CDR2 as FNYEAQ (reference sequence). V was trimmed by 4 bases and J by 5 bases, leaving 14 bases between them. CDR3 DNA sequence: TGTGCCAGCAGCTCAAACACTATAGGGGAGACCCAGTACTTC. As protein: CASSSNTIGETQYF.

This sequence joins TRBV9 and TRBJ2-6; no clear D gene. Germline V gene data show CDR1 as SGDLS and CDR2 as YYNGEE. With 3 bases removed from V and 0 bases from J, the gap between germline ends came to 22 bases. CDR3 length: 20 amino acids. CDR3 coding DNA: TGTGCCAGCAGCGGCCCATTGGGTCAGATTCCTATCTCTGGGGCCAACGTCCTGACTTTC. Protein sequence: CASSGPLGQIPISGANVLTF.

CDR3 sequence: CATSVGRDRERYF. CDR3 DNA sequence: TGTGCCACCAGCGTCGGACGGGACAGGGAACGGTACTTC. The rearrangement joins TRBV15 to TRBJ2-4; 9 nucleotides line up with TRBD1. Germline assignment: CDR1 LNHNV and CDR2 YYDKDF (reference sequence). The CDR3 length is 13 residues. V was clipped by 5 bases and J by 15 bases; unmatched bases: 11.

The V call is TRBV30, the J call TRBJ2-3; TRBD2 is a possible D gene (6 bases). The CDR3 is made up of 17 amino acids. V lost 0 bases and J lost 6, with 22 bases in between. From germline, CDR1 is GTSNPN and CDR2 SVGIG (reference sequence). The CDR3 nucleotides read TGTGCCTGGAGTGTAGGGTTGGACTATCTCGTCGGGGATACGCAGTATTTT. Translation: CAWSVGLDYLVGDTQYF.

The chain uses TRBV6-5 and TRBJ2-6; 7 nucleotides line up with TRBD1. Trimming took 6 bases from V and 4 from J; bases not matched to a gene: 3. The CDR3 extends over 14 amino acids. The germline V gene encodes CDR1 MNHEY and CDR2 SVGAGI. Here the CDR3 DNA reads TGTGCCAGCAGAACAGGGGTAGGGGCCAACGTCCTGACTTTC. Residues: CASRTGVGANVLTF.

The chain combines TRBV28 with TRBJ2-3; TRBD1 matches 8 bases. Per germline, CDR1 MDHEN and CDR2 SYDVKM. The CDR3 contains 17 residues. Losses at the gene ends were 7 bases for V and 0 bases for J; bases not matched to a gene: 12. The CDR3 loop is CASTPFRGQGSTDTQYF. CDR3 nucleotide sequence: TGTGCCAGCACCCCCTTTCGAGGACAGGGCAGCACAGATACGCAGTATTTT.

For the CDR3, the DNA is TGTGCCAGCAGCCCCCGGGGGATCACTGAAGCTTTCTTT. Its protein product is CASSPRGITEAFF. V is TRBV7-9 and J is TRBJ1-1, with D possibly being TRBD1 (5 bases). From germline, CDR1 is SEHNR and CDR2 FQNEAQ (reference sequence). V lost 5 bases and J 4 bases, leaving 11 bases between the germline ends. The CDR3 sequence is 13 residues long.

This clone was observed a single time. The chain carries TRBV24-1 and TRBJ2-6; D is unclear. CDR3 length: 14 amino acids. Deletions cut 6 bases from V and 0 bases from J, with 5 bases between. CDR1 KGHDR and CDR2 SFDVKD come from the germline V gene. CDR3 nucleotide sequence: TGTGCCACCAGTCGGAGCTCTGGGGCCAACGTCCTGACTTTC. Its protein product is CATSRSSGANVLTF.

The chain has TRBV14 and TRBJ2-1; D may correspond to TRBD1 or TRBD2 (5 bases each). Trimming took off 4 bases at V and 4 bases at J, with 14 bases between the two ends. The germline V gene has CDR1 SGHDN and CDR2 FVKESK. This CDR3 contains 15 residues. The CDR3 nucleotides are TGTGCCAGCAGCCGGGAAGGGGACCCTTACAATGAGCAGTTCTTC. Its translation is CASSREGDPYNEQFF.

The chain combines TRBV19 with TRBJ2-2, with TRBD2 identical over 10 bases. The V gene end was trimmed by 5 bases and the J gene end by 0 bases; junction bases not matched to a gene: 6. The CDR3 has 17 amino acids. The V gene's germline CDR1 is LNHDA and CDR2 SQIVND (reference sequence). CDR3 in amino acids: CASSVLSGGTNTGELFF. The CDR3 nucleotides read TGTGCCAGTAGTGTCCTTAGCGGGGGGACGAACACCGGGGAGCTGTTTTTT.

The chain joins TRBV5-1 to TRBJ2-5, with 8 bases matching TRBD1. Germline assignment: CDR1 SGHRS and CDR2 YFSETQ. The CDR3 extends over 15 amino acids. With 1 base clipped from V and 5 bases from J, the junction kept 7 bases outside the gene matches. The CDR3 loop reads CASSLMTGVGETQYF. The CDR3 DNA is TGCGCCAGCAGCTTGATGACAGGGGTAGGGGAGACCCAGTACTTC.

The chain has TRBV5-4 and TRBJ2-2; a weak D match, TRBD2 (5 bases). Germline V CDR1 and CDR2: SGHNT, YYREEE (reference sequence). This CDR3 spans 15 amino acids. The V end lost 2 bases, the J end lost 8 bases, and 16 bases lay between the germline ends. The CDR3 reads CASSLPGRRAGELFF. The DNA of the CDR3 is TGTGCCAGCAGCTTACCGGGAAGAAGGGCGGGGGAGCTGTTTTTT.

In nucleotides, the CDR3 is TGTGCCAGCAGTTTATCCTCCTACGGGGTTTCACCCCTCCACTTT. This codes for CASSLSSYGVSPLHF. This rearrangement joins TRBV28 to TRBJ1-6; D is undetermined. Germline values: CDR1 MDHEN, CDR2 SYDVKM. This CDR3 region has 15 residues. Trimming pared 1 base from V and 9 bases from J, leaving 13 bases between.

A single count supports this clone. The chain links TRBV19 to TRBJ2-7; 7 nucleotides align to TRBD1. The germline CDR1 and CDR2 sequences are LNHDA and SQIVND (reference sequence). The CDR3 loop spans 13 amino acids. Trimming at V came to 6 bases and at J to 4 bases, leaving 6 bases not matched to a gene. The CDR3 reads CASSKQQGYEQYF. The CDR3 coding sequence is TGTGCCAGTAGCAAACAACAGGGGTACGAGCAGTACTTC. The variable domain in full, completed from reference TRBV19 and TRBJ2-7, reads DGGITQSPKYLFRKEGQNVTLSCEQNLNHDAMYWYRQDPGQGLRLIYYSQIVNDFQKGDIAEGYSVSREKKESFPLTVTSAQKNPTAFYLCASSKQQGYEQYFGPGTRLTVT.

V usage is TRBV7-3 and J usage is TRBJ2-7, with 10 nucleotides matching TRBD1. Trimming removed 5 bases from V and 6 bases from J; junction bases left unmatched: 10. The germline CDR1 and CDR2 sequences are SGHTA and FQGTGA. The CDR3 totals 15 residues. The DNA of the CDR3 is TGTGCCAGCAGCGCACAGGGGACAGGGGAGTCCGAGCAGTACTTC. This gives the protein CASSAQGTGESEQYF.

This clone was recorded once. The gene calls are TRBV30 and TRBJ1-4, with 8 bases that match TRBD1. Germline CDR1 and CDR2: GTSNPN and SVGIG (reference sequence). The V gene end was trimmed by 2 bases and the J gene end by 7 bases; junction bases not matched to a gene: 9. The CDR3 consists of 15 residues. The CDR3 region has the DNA TGTGCCTGGAGTCCCGACAGGGGCGTTCGTGAAAAACTGTTTTTT. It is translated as CAWSPDRGVREKLFF.

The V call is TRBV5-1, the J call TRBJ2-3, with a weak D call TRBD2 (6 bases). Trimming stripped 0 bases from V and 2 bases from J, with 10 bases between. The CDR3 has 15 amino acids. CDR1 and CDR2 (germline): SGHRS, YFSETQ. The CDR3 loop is CASSLARGSTDTQYF. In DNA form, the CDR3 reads TGCGCCAGCAGCTTGGCCCGGGGGTCCACAGATACGCAGTATTTT.